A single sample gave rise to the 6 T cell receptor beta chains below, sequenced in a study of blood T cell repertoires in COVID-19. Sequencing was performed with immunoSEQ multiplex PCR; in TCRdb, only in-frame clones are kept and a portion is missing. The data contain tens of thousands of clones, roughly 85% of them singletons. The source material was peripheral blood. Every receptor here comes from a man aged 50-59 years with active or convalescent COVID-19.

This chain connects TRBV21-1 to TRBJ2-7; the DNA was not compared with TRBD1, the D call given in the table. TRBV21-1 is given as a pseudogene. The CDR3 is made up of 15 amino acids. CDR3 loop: CASSIEGQGSYEQYF. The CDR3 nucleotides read TGTGCCAGCAGCATAGAGGGACAGGGCTCCTACGAGCAGTACTTC.

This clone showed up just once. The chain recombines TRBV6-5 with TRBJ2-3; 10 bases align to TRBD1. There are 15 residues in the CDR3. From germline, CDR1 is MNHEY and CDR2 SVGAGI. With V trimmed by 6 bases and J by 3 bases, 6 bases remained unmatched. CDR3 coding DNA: TGTGCCAGCAGCCGTGACAGGGGGCGTACAGATACGCAGTATTTT. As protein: CASSRDRGRTDTQYF.

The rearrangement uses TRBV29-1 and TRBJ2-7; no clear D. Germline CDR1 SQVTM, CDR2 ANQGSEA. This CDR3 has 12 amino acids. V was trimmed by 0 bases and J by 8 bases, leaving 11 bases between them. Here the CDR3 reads CSVEEQTDQQYF. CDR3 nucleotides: TGCAGCGTTGAAGAACAGACGGATCAGCAGTACTTC.

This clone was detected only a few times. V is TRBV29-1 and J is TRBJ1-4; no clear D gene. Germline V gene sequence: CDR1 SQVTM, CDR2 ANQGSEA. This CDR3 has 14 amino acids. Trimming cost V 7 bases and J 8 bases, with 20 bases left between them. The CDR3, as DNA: TGCAGCGCCGTAACTTTTTGGACGGGGGAAAAACTGTTTTTT. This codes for CSAVTFWTGEKLFF.

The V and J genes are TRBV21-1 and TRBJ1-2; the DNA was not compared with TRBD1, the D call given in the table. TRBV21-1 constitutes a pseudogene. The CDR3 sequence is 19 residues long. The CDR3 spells CASSKRQGRDFNEGHGYTF. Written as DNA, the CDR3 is TGTGCCAGCAGCAAACGACAGGGACGAGACTTTAACGAAGGACATGGCTACACCTTC.

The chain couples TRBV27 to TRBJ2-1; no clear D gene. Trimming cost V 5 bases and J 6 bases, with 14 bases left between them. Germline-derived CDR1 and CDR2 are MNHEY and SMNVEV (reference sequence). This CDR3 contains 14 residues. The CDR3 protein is CASSIDHRVNEQFF. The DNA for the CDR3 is TGTGCCAGCAGTATTGACCATCGGGTCAATGAGCAGTTCTTC.